This T cell receptor beta chain is from a study of blood T cell repertoires in COVID-19. Study in general: Specimens from acute and convalescent COVID-19 originated in the United States, Italy and Spain. PBMCs, B-cell-depleted T cells, or T cells provided the cDNA or gDNA that made up the material.

Authors' data handling: Reference gene primers were amplified, and this amplification served to estimate nucleated cell counts. Sequencing used immunoSEQ multiplex PCR; TCRdb keeps in-frame clones, though not all of them. From that table come the V and J calls and clone size; the DNA was used to work out D and trimming. This sample has fewer than 350,000 clones, with 70% to 90% found just once. This clone was seen just once. The sample was peripheral blood. The clonotype originates from a man between 18 and 35 years old with active or convalescent COVID-19.

This chain's CDR3 is CASRSSGVNYGYTF. The CDR3, as DNA: TGTGCCAGCAGATCTTCCGGGGTTAACTATGGCTACACCTTC. The rearrangement links TRBV25-1 to TRBJ1-2; D unresolved. This CDR3 has 14 amino acids. V shed 6 bases and J shed 1 base, with 12 bases lying between them. Germline CDR1 reads MGHDK; CDR2 reads SYGVNS.